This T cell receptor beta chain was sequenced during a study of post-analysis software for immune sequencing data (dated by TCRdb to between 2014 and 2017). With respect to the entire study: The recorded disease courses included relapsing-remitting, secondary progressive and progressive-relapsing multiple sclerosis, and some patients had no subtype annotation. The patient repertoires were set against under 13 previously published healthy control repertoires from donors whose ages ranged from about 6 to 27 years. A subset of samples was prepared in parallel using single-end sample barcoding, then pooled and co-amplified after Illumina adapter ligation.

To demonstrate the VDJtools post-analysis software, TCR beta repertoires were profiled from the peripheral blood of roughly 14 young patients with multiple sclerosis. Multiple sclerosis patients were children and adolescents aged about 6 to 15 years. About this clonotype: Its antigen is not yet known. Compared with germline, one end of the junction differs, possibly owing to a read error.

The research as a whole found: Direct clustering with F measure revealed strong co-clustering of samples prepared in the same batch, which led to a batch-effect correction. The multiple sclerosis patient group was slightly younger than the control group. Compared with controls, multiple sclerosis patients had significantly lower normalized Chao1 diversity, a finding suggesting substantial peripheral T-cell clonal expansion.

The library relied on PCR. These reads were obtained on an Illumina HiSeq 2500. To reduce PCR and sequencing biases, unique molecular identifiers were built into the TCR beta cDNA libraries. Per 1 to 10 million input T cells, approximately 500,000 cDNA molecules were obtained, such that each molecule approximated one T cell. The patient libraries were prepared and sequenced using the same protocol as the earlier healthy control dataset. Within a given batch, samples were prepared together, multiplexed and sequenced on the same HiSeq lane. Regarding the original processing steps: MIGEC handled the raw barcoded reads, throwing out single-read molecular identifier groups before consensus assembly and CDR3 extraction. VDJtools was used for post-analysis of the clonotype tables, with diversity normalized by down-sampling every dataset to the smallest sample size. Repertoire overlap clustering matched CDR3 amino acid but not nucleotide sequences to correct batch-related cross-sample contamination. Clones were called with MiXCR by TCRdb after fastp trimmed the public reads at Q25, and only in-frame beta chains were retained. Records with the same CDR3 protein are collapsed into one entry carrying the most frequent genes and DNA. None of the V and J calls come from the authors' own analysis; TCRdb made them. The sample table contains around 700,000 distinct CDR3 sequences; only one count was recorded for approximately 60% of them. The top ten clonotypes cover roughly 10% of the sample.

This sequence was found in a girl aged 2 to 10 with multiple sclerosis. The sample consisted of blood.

Here is the DNA: TGCGCCGGCAGCTCATCAGCGGGAGTAGGAGAGACCCAGTACTTC. Translated, it gives CAGSSSAGVGETQYF. This receptor chain uses TRBV5-1 and TRBJ2-5, with 8 middle bases fitting TRBD2. The CDR3 starts with the cysteine, ends with the phenylalanine, and has 15 residues. Only the CDR3 region is kept as DNA, spanning 45 bases read in frame from base 1. CDR1 and CDR2, looked up from the germline V gene, are SGHRS and YFSETQ. With the portions outside the CDR3 filled from the reference TRBV5-1 and TRBJ2-5 genes, the complete variable region becomes KAGVTQTPRYLIKTRGQQVTLSCSPISGHRSVSWYQQTPGQGLQFLFEYFSETQRNKGNFPGRFSGRQFSNSRSEMNVSTLELGDSALYLCAGSSSAGVGETQYFGPGTRLLVL.